The next 9 T cell receptor beta chains were all read from a single sample in a study of T cells expressing NK-cell markers. TCRdb re-called the 5' RACE reads, yielding one record per CDR3 amino acid sequence without DNA. The sample is made up of about 400,000 distinct CDR3 sequences, and the top ten hold roughly 10% of it. The sequencing input was blood T cells: a sorted CD56 or NKG2C T cell subset, CD4+ or CD8+ T cells, or bulk PBMC T cells (not recorded which). The source is a woman aged 45-65 years in good health.

V gene TRBV11-2 combines with J gene TRBJ2-5; TCRdb's assignment of TRBD2 cannot be checked, as there is no DNA. This CDR3 is built from 14 residues. Looked up from germline, CDR1 is SGHAT and CDR2 is FQNNGV. The CDR3 is CASSSKGPFETQYF. Supplemented by reference TRBV11-2 and TRBJ2-5, the full variable domain reads EAGVAQSPRYKIIEKRQSVAFWCNPISGHATLYWYQQILGQGPKLLIQFQNNGVVDDSQLPKDRFSAERLKGVDSTLKIQPAKLEDSAVYLCASSSKGPFETQYFGPGTRLLVL.

The chain joins TRBV12-5 to TRBJ1-1. Germline V gene lookup returns CDR1 LGHNT and CDR2 FRNRAP. This CDR3 is 16 amino acids long. This CDR3 is CASGLVHLGLGTEAFF.

This sequence joins TRBV5-1 and TRBJ1-4. The germline V gene has CDR1 SGHRS and CDR2 YFSETQ. CDR3 length: 16 amino acids. CDR3 loop: CASSWGEKATNEKLFF.

This chain joins TRBV5-1 and TRBJ2-1; lacking DNA, the TRBD2 call made by TCRdb goes unchecked. Germline V gives CDR1 SGHRS, CDR2 YFSETQ. This CDR3 region has 17 residues. This CDR3 reads CASSAGPRPGGVDEQFF.

The genes are TRBV20-1 and TRBJ2-5; absent DNA, TCRdb's TRBD1 call cannot be checked. The V gene's germline CDR1 is DFQATT and CDR2 SNEGSKA (reference sequence). This CDR3 comprises 16 residues. The CDR3 region is CSARDWGEWSQETQYF.

The chain employs TRBV2 and TRBJ2-1; TCRdb's assignment of TRBD1 cannot be checked, as there is no DNA. Germline V gives CDR1 SNHLY, CDR2 FYNNEI. This CDR3 region has 17 residues. CDR3 residues: CASSVRQGRTKDNEQFF.

The chain combines TRBV11-2 with TRBJ2-1; TCRdb's D gene call, TRBD2, goes unchecked for lack of DNA. CDR1 is SGHAT and CDR2 is FQNNGV in the germline V gene. This CDR3 has 17 residues. The CDR3: CASSLGEPSGIYNEQFF.

This sequence joins TRBV4-2 and TRBJ1-5. This CDR3 is built from 17 residues. Germline V gene sequence: CDR1 LGHNA, CDR2 YNFKEQ. CDR3 protein: CASSPASREYGNQPQHF.

The V gene is TRBV24-1, the J gene TRBJ2-1; without DNA, the TCRdb call of TRBD2 cannot be checked. CDR1 is KGHDR, CDR2 SFDVKD, per germline. The CDR3 contains 14 residues. CDR3 residues: CATGLAGEADEQFF.